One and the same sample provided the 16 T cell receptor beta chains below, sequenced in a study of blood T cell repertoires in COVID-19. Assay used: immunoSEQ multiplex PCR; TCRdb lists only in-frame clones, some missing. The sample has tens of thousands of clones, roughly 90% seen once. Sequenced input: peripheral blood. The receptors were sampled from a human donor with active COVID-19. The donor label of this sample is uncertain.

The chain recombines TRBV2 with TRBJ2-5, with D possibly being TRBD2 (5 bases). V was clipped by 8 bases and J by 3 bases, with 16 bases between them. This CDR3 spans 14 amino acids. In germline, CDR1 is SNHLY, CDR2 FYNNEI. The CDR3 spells CASRMAVREETQYF. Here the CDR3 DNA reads TGTGCCAGCCGCATGGCAGTGCGGGAAGAGACCCAGTACTTC. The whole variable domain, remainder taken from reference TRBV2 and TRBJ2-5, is EPEVTQTPSHQVTQMGQEVILRCVPISNHLYFYWYRQILGQKVEFLVSFYNNEISEKSEIFDDQFSVERPDGSNFTLKIRSTKLEDSAMYFCASRMAVREETQYFGPGTRLLVL.

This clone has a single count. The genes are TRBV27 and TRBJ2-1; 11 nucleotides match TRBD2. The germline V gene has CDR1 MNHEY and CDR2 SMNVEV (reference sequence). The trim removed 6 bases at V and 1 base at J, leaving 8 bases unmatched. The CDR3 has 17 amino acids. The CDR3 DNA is TGTGCCAGCAGCCCTCTAGCGGGGGGTCCTTCCTACAATGAGCAGTTCTTC. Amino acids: CASSPLAGGPSYNEQFF.

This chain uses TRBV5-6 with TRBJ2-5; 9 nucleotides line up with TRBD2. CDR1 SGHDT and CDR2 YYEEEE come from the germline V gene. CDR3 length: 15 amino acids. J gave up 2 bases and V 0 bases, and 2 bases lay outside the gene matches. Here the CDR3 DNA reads TGTGCCAGCAGCTTGGAGCTAGCGGGGCAAGAGACCCAGTACTTC. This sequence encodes CASSLELAGQETQYF.

CDR3 sequence reads: CASSLRLAGLTDTQYF. The CDR3 coding sequence is TGTGCCAGCAGCTTGAGGCTAGCGGGTCTCACAGATACGCAGTATTTT. The chain has TRBV5-7 and TRBJ2-3; 8 nucleotides match TRBD2. TRBV5-7 is an ORF, and what it does is uncertain. CDR3 length: 16 amino acids. Germline trimming cut 1 base from V and 2 bases from J; bases unmatched to any gene: 6.

CDR3 protein: CASSQEGPTSTDTQYF. CDR3 in DNA: TGCGCCAGCAGCCAAGAGGGGCCGACAAGCACAGATACGCAGTATTTT. The genes are TRBV4-1 and TRBJ2-3; D may be TRBD1 (5 bases). The CDR3 contains 16 residues. Trimming cost V 0 bases and J 0 bases, with 10 bases left between them. CDR1 and CDR2 from the germline V gene are MGHRA and YSYEKL.

CDR3 protein: CASSLDGPQPQHF. Here the CDR3 DNA reads TGTGCCAGCAGTTTAGATGGGCCGCAGCCCCAGCATTTT. The chain carries TRBV12-3 or TRBV12-4 and TRBJ1-5, with D unclear. V was clipped by 1 base and J by 7 bases, with 8 bases between them. The CDR3 spans 13 residues.

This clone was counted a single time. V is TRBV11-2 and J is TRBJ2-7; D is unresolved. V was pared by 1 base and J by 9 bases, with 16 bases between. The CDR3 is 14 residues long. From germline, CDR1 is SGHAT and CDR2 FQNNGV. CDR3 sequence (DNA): TGTGCCAGCAGCTTAGGGATGGGCATCGCCGGGCAGTACTTC. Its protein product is CASSLGMGIAGQYF.

CDR3 nucleotide sequence: TGTGCCAGCAGCCCCAGGGACAGTTTGAGTAACACCATATATTTT. Translated, it gives CASSPRDSLSNTIYF. This chain links TRBV4-2 with TRBJ1-3; 7 nucleotides align to TRBD1. Germline assignment: CDR1 LGHNA and CDR2 YNFKEQ. With V trimmed by 4 bases and J by 7 bases, 10 bases remained unmatched. This CDR3 comprises 15 residues.

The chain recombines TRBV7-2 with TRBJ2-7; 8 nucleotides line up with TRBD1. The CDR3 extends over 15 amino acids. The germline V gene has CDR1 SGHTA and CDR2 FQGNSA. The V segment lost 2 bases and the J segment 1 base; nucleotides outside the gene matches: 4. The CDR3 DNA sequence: TGTGCCAGCAGCTTAAAGACAGGGGTTTCCTACGAGCAGTACTTC. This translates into CASSLKTGVSYEQYF.

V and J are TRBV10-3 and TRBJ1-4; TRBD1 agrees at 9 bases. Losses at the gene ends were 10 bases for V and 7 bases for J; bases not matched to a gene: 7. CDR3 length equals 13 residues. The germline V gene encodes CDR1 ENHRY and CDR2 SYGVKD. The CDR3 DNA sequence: TGTGCCACCTTCGGACAGGGGAGTGAAAAACTGTTTTTT. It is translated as CATFGQGSEKLFF.

CDR3: CASSPLSGGGEKLFF. The CDR3 nucleotides read TGTGCCAGCAGCCCCCTCTCAGGCGGAGGTGAAAAACTGTTTTTT. The chain uses TRBV14 and TRBJ1-4; D gene unclear. The CDR3 sequence is 15 residues long. The V and J ends lost 4 bases and 7 bases respectively, with 16 bases between them. The germline CDR1 and CDR2 sequences are SGHDN and FVKESK.

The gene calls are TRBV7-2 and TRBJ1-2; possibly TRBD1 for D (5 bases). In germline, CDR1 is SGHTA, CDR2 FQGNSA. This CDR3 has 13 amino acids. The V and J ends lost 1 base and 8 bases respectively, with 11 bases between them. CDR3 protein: CASSLVLGEGYTF. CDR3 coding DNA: TGTGCCAGCAGCTTAGTGTTAGGGGAAGGCTACACCTTC.

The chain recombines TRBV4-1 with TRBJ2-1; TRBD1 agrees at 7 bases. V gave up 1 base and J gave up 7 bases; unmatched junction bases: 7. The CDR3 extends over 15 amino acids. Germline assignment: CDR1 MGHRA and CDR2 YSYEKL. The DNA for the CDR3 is TGCGCCAGCAGCCAAGTGGCAGGGGGTTTAAATGAGCAGTTCTTC. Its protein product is CASSQVAGGLNEQFF.

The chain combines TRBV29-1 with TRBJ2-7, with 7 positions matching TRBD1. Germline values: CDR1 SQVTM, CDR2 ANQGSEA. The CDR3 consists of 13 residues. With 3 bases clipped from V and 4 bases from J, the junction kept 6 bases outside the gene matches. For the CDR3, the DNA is TGCAGCGTTGAGGACAACAGGGGATACGAGCAGTACTTC. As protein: CSVEDNRGYEQYF.

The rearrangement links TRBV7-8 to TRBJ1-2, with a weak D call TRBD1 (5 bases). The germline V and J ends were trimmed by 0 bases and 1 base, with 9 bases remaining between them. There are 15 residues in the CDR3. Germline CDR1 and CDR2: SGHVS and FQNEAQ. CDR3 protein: CASSLAGEGNYGYTF. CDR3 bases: TGTGCCAGCAGCTTAGCGGGGGAGGGTAACTATGGCTACACCTTC. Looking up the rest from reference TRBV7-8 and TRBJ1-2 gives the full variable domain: GAGVSQSPRYKVAKRGQDVALRCDPISGHVSLFWYQQALGQGPEFLTYFQNEAQLDKSGLPSDRFFAERPEGSVSTLKIQRTQQEDSAVYLCASSLAGEGNYGYTFGSGTRLTVV.

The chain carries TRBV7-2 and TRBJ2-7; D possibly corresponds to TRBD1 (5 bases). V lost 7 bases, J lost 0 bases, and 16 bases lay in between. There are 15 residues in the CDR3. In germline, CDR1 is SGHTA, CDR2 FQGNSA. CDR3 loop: CASKPGPTPSYEQYF. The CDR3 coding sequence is TGTGCCAGCAAACCAGGGCCAACTCCCTCCTACGAGCAGTACTTC. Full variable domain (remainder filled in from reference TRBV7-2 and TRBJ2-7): GAGVSQSPSNKVTEKGKDVELRCDPISGHTALYWYRQSLGQGLEFLIYFQGNSAPDKSGLPSDRFSAERTGGSVSTLTIQRTQQEDSAVYLCASKPGPTPSYEQYFGPGTRLTVT.